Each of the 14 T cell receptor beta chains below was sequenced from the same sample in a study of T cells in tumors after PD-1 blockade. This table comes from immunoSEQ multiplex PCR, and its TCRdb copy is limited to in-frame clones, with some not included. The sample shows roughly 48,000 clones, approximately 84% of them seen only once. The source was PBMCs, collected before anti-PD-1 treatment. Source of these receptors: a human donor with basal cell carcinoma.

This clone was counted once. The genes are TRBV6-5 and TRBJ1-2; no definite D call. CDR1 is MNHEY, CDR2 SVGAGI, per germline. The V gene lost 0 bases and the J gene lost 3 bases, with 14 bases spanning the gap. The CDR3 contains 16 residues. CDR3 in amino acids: CASSYSLGSLDYGYTF. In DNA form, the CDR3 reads TGTGCCAGCAGTTACTCGTTAGGGAGTCTTGACTATGGCTACACCTTC.

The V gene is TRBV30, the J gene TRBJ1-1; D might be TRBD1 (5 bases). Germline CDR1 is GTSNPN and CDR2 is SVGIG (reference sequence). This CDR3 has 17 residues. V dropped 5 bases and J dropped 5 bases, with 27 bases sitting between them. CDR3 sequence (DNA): TGTGCCTGGGACCAGGGTTTTAGGGGCCGAACTGAGACTGAAGCTTTCTTT. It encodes CAWDQGFRGRTETEAFF.

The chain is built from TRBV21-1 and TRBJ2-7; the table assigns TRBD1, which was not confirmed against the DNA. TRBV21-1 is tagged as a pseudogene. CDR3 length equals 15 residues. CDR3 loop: CASSKVRDSGGEQYF. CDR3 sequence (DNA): TGTGCCAGCAGCAAAGTAAGGGACTCAGGGGGAGAGCAGTACTTC.

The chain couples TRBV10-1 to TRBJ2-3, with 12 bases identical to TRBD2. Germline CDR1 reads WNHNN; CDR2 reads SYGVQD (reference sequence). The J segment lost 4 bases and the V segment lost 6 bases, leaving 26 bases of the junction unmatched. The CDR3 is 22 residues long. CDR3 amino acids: CASRPGQELAGGIFIRSDTQYF. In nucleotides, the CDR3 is TGCGCCAGCAGACCGGGACAGGAACTAGCGGGGGGAATTTTTATCCGCTCAGATACGCAGTATTTT.

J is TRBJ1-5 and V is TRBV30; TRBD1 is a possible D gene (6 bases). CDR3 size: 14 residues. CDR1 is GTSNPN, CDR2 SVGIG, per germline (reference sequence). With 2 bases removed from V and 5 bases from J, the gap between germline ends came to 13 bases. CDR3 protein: CAWSRPDRYQPQHF. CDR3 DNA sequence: TGTGCCTGGAGTCGACCGGACAGATATCAGCCCCAGCATTTT.

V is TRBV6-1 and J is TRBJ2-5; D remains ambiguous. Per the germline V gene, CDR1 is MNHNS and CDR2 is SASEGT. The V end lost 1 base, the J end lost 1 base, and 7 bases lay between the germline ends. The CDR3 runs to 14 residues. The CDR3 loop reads CASSEGQLQETQYF. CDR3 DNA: TGTGCCAGCAGTGAAGGCCAGCTCCAAGAGACCCAGTACTTC.

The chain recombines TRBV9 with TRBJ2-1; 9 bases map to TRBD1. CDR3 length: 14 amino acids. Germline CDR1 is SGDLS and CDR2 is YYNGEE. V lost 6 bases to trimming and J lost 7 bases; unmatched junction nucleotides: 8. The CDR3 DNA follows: TGTGCCAGCAACCTACAGGGGGCTTATAATGAGCAGTTCTTC. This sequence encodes CASNLQGAYNEQFF.

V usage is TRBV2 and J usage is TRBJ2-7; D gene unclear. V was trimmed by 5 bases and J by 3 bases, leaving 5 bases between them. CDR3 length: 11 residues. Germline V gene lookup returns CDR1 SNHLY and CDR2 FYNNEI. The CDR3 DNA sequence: TGTGCCAGCAGTCAGGACTACGAGCAGTACTTC. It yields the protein CASSQDYEQYF.

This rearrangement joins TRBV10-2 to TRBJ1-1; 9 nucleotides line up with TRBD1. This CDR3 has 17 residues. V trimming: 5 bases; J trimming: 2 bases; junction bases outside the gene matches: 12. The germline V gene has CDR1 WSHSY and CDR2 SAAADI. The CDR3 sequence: CASSTTTGGLTNTEAFF. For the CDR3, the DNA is TGCGCCAGCAGTACAACAACAGGGGGCTTAACAAACACTGAAGCTTTCTTT.

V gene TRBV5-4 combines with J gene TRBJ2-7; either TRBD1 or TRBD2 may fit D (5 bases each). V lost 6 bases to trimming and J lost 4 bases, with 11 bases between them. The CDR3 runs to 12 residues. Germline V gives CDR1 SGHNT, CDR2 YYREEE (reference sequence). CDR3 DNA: TGTGCCAGCACCGGGGACGGTTACGAGCAGTACTTC. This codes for CASTGDGYEQYF.

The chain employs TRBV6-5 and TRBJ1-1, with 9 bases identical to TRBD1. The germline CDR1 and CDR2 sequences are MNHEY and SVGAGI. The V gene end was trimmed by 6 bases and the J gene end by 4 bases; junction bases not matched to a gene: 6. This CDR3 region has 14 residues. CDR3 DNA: TGTGCCAGCAGATCGGACAGGGGCGTCACTGAAGCTTTCTTT. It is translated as CASRSDRGVTEAFF.

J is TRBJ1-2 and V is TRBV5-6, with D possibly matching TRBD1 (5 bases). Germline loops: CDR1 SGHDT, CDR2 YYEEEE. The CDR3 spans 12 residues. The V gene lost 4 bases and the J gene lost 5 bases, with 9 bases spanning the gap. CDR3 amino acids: CASSEGPYGYTF. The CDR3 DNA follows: TGTGCCAGCAGCGAGGGACCTTATGGCTACACCTTC. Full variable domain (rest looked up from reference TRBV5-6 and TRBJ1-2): DAGVTQSPTHLIKTRGQQVTLRCSPKSGHDTVSWYQQALGQGPQFIFQYYEEEERQRGNFPDRFSGHQFPNYSSELNVNALLLGDSALYLCASSEGPYGYTFGSGTRLTVV.

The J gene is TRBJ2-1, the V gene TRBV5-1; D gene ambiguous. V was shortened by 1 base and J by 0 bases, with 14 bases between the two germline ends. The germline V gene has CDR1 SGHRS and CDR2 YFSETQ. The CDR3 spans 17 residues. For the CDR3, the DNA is TGCGCCAGCAGCTTGAGATCAGTTCTAATCTCCTACAATGAGCAGTTCTTC. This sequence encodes CASSLRSVLISYNEQFF. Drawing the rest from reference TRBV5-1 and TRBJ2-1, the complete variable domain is KAGVTQTPRYLIKTRGQQVTLSCSPISGHRSVSWYQQTPGQGLQFLFEYFSETQRNKGNFPGRFSGRQFSNSRSEMNVSTLELGDSALYLCASSLRSVLISYNEQFFGPGTRLTVL.

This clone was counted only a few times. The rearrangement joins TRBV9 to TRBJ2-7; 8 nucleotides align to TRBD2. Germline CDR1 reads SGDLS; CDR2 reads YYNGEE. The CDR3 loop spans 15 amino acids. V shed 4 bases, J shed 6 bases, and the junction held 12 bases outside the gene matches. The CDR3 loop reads CASSPPDSGVSEQYF. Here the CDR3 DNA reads TGTGCCAGCAGCCCCCCGGATAGCGGGGTCTCCGAGCAGTACTTC.